This T cell receptor beta chain was captured in a study of blood T cell repertoires in COVID-19. Study details: Spain, Italy and the United States supplied samples that represented acute and convalescent COVID-19. T cells, B-cell-depleted T cells, or PBMCs supplied cDNA or gDNA.

V trimming: 5 bases; J trimming: 8 bases; junction bases outside the gene matches: 11. CDR1 is SGHAT and CDR2 is FQDESV in the germline V gene (reference sequence). This CDR3 is built from 16 residues. Per the original data handling: Researchers report that nucleated cell counts were estimated from reference gene primer amplification. The data were produced by immunoSEQ multiplex PCR, yet TCRdb's version contains in-frame clones alone and is incomplete. The V and J calls and clone size come from that table; D and trimming were worked out from the DNA. The sample gives approximately 150,000 clones, 82% of which show up once; 8.4% is in the top ten.

This receptor was identified in a woman in her seventies with acute or convalescent COVID-19. Sequenced: peripheral blood. V and J are TRBV11-1 and TRBJ2-1, with TRBD2 identical over 11 bases. CDR3 residues: CASSTRTSGFGDEQFF. The CDR3 nucleotides read TGTGCCAGCAGCACCCGGACTAGCGGGTTTGGGGATGAGCAGTTCTTC. Supplemented by reference TRBV11-1 and TRBJ2-1, the full variable domain reads EAEVAQSPRYKITEKSQAVAFWCDPISGHATLYWYRQILGQGPELLVQFQDESVVDDSQLPKDRFSAERLKGVDSTLKIQPAELGDSAMYLCASSTRTSGFGDEQFFGPGTRLTVL.